The 18 T cell receptor beta chains below were found in one sample sequenced in a study of blood T cell repertoires in COVID-19 (dated by TCRdb to about 2020). Library prep was done by the immunoSEQ multiplex PCR assay. Imported from immuneACCESS, the table was reduced by TCRdb to in-frame sequences with V and J called. These copies leave out some clones; in studies compared against another copy, an unresolved V gene accounts for under half, and the cause of the remainder is not known. The sample yields approximately 150,000 clones; approximately 80% were counted once. The ten largest account for less than 6% of the sample. The sequenced sample consisted of PBMCs or T cells enriched from blood (not recorded which). Every receptor here comes from a man aged 35 to 55 who had recovered from COVID-19.

This chain joins TRBV10-3 and TRBJ1-5; no firm D call. V was shortened by 6 bases and J by 5 bases, with 14 bases between the two germline ends. The CDR3 spans 14 residues. The germline gives CDR1 ENHRY, CDR2 SYGVKD. The CDR3 protein is CAIRGSGAHQPQHF. The CDR3 bases are TGTGCCATCAGGGGTTCGGGAGCGCATCAGCCCCAGCATTTT.

This clone was detected a few times. This chain connects TRBV19 to TRBJ2-7, with TRBD2 matching 8 bases. This CDR3 is built from 15 residues. J lost 3 bases, V lost 5 bases, and 9 bases had no gene match. Germline V CDR1 and CDR2: LNHDA, SQIVND (reference sequence). CDR3 nucleotide sequence: TGTGCCAGTAGTCCGCGCACGGGGGGGAGCTACGAGCAGTACTTC. Its protein product is CASSPRTGGSYEQYF.

The chain is built from TRBV7-9 and TRBJ2-5, with D tentatively TRBD1 (6 bases). In germline, CDR1 is SEHNR, CDR2 FQNEAQ (reference sequence). The germline V and J ends were trimmed by 4 bases and 2 bases, with 11 bases remaining between them. The CDR3 runs to 14 residues. The CDR3 region is CASSSTTGQETQYF. CDR3 bases: TGTGCCAGCAGCTCCACGACAGGACAAGAGACCCAGTACTTC.

The chain uses TRBV6-5 and TRBJ2-2; TRBD2 matches 8 bases. This CDR3 comprises 15 residues. Germline V gene sequence: CDR1 MNHEY, CDR2 SVGAGI. J lost 6 bases, V lost 10 bases, and 13 bases had no gene match. In nucleotides, the CDR3 is TGTGCCATCCTAGCCCGGGAGGGCATAGCCGGGGAGCTGTTTTTT. It specifies CAILAREGIAGELFF.

The chain recombines TRBV11-2 with TRBJ2-1; 7 positions match TRBD1. Germline CDR1 reads SGHAT; CDR2 reads FQNNGV. V was clipped by 7 bases and J by 9 bases; unmatched bases: 15. The CDR3 is 15 residues long. The CDR3 is CASTPTDRISSEQFF. The CDR3 nucleotides are TGTGCCAGCACCCCAACGGACAGGATAAGCAGTGAGCAGTTCTTC.

CDR3 nucleotide sequence: TGCAGTGCTAGTAGCCAGGGGGCGGACCACGGAACCATATATTTT. Translated, it gives CSASSQGADHGTIYF. The chain joins TRBV20-1 to TRBJ1-3; 8 nucleotides match TRBD1. Germline V gene data show CDR1 as DFQATT and CDR2 as SNEGSKA (reference sequence). The ends lost 3 bases at V and 10 bases at J; junction bases unmatched: 14. This CDR3 contains 15 residues.

This chain links TRBV9 with TRBJ2-2; D uncertain. The CDR3 sequence is 15 residues long. Per germline, CDR1 SGDLS and CDR2 YYNGEE. With 4 bases removed from V and 4 bases from J, the gap between germline ends came to 14 bases. The CDR3 DNA sequence: TGTGCCAGCAGCCCTAATGACACACCCACCGGGGAGCTGTTTTTT. Translated: CASSPNDTPTGELFF.

CDR3: CASRERGDRNTEAFF. Here the CDR3 DNA reads TGTGCCAGCCGGGAGCGGGGGGATCGGAACACTGAAGCTTTCTTT. The chain carries TRBV19 and TRBJ1-1, with a weak D call TRBD1 (5 bases). Germline V lookup: CDR1 LNHDA, CDR2 SQIVND (reference sequence). Deletions cut 9 bases from V and 1 base from J, with 18 bases between. The CDR3 has 15 amino acids.

The rearrangement uses TRBV5-6 and TRBJ2-3; TRBD2 matches 8 bases. The CDR3 is 13 amino acids. CDR1 is SGHDT and CDR2 is YYEEEE in the germline V gene. With 4 bases clipped from V and 9 bases from J, the junction kept 7 bases outside the gene matches. This CDR3 reads CASSPTGLGTQYF. The CDR3, as DNA: TGTGCCAGCAGCCCGACGGGACTAGGAACGCAGTATTTT.

The genes are TRBV5-4 and TRBJ1-1; tentative D call: TRBD1 (5 bases). The CDR3 covers 15 residues. Trimming left V 4 bases short and J 3 bases short, with 16 bases between. CDR1 and CDR2 (germline): SGHNT, YYREEE (reference sequence). CDR3 nucleotide sequence: TGTGCCAGCAGCGCCCGGCGGGGGGTTGACACTGAAGCTTTCTTT. Amino acids: CASSARRGVDTEAFF.

This chain uses TRBV6-1 with TRBJ1-5, with a tentative D call TRBD1 (5 bases). V was pared by 1 base and J by 1 base, with 14 bases between. Germline CDR1 and CDR2: MNHNS and SASEGT. There are 17 residues in the CDR3. CDR3 residues: CASSEGDGGGSNQPQHF. Written as DNA, the CDR3 is TGTGCCAGCAGTGAAGGCGACGGGGGAGGAAGCAATCAGCCCCAGCATTTT.

CDR3 sequence reads: CASSSGTSRYNEQFF. CDR3 DNA sequence: TGTGCCAGCAGTTCCGGGACTAGTAGGTACAATGAGCAGTTCTTC. V gene TRBV27 combines with J gene TRBJ2-1; TRBD2 matches 8 bases. CDR3 length equals 15 residues. CDR1 and CDR2 from the germline V gene are MNHEY and SMNVEV (reference sequence). J was trimmed by 4 bases and V by 4 bases; bases with no gene match: 6.

The chain carries TRBV5-1 and TRBJ2-1; 11 positions match TRBD2. CDR3 length: 14 amino acids. In germline, CDR1 is SGHRS, CDR2 YFSETQ. V gave up 4 bases and J gave up 7 bases; unmatched junction bases: 4. The DNA of the CDR3 is TGCGCCAGCAGCGGGGCTAGCGGGGGGAATGAGCAGTTCTTC. The encoded protein is CASSGASGGNEQFF. The full variable domain, with the rest looked up from reference TRBV5-1 and TRBJ2-1, is KAGVTQTPRYLIKTRGQQVTLSCSPISGHRSVSWYQQTPGQGLQFLFEYFSETQRNKGNFPGRFSGRQFSNSRSEMNVSTLELGDSALYLCASSGASGGNEQFFGPGTRLTVL.

This chain joins TRBV30 and TRBJ2-3, with 9 positions matching TRBD2. From germline, CDR1 is GTSNPN and CDR2 SVGIG (reference sequence). This CDR3 has 14 residues. With V trimmed by 2 bases and J by 7 bases, 7 bases remained unmatched. The CDR3 spells CAWSQGLAGNTQYF. In DNA form, the CDR3 reads TGTGCCTGGAGTCAGGGGCTAGCGGGAAATACGCAGTATTTT.

The chain's CDR3 is CASSPGRGTEAFF. In nucleotides, the CDR3 is TGCGCCAGCAGCCCTGGGAGGGGCACTGAAGCTTTCTTT. This chain uses TRBV4-1 with TRBJ1-1, with D perhaps TRBD1 (5 bases). V gave up 4 bases and J gave up 4 bases, with 10 bases separating them. This CDR3 has 13 residues. CDR1 and CDR2 (germline): MGHRA, YSYEKL.

This sequence joins TRBV29-1 and TRBJ2-1, with D tentatively TRBD2 (7 bases). This CDR3 spans 12 amino acids. Germline-derived CDR1 and CDR2 are SQVTM and ANQGSEA. The ends were cut back, 6 bases at V and 10 bases at J, with 16 bases in the middle. CDR3 sequence reads: CSVSGGPVEQFF. In nucleotides, the CDR3 is TGCAGCGTCTCGGGGGGCCCAGTCGAGCAGTTCTTC.

V gene TRBV5-4 combines with J gene TRBJ2-5; 8 bases map to TRBD2. With V trimmed by 4 bases and J by 5 bases, 10 bases remained unmatched. CDR1 and CDR2 from the germline V gene are SGHNT and YYREEE (reference sequence). This CDR3 has 15 amino acids. This CDR3 is CASSTARGGPETQYF. CDR3 DNA sequence: TGTGCCAGCAGCACGGCACGGGGGGGCCCTGAGACCCAGTACTTC.

The chain employs TRBV13 and TRBJ2-7; 8 nucleotides agree with TRBD1. V trimming: 0 bases; J trimming: 3 bases; junction bases outside the gene matches: 1. The germline gives CDR1 PRHDT, CDR2 FYEKMQ (reference sequence). There are 14 residues in the CDR3. CDR3 coding DNA: TGTGCCAGCAGCTTAGGTACAGGGGGCTACGAGCAGTACTTC. Translation gives CASSLGTGGYEQYF.